This TCR beta chain was captured by sequencing in a study of T cells in localized non-small cell lung cancer. The length of the CDR3 is 14 residues. Between the trimmed V and J ends, which lost 6 bases and 5 bases, there was a span of 17 bases. CDR1 is SEHNR, CDR2 FQNEAQ, per germline (reference sequence). Repertoires were generated with immunoSEQ multiplex PCR, while TCRdb's copy carries only in-frame clones and drops some. The data show about 30,000 clones, roughly 90% seen once. The sample here was peripheral blood, taken before any cancer treatment. This clonotype originated in a male donor older than 55 with stage I lung adenocarcinoma. The chain recombines TRBV7-9 with TRBJ2-7; a possible D gene is TRBD2 (5 bases). The CDR3 protein is CASRLGALQDEQYF. CDR3 bases: TGTGCCAGCAGGTTGGGAGCCCTCCAGGACGAGCAGTACTTC.